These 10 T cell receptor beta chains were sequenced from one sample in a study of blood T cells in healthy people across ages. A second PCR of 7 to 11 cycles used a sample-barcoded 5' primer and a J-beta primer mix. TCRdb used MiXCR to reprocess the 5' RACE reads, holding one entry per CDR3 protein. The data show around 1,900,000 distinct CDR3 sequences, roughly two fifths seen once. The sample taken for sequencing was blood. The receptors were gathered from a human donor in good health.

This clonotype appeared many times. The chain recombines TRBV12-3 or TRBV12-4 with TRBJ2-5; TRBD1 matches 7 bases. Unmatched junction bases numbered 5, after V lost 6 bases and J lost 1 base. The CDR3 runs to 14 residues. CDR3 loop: CASSSGTVQETQYF. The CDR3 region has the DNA TGTGCCAGCAGCTCCGGGACAGTCCAAGAGACCCAGTACTTC.

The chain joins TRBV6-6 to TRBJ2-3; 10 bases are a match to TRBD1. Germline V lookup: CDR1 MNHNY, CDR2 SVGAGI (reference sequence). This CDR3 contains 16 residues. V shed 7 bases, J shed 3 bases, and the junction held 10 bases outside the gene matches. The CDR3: CASIQTGGLRTDTQYF. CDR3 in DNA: TGTGCCAGCATTCAGACAGGGGGCTTAAGGACAGATACGCAGTATTTT.

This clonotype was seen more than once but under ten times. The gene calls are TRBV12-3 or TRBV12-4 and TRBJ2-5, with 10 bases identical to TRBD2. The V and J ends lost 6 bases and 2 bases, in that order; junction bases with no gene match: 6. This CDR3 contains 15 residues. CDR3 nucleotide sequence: TGTGCCAGCAGGATGGGGGGACTAGCGCAAGAGACCCAGTACTTC. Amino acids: CASRMGGLAQETQYF.

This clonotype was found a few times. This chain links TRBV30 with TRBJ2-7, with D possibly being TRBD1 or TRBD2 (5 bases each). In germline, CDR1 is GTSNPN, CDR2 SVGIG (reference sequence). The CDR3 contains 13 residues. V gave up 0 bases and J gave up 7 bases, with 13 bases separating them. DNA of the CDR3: TGTGCCTGGAGTGTCCGGGGCGTCGGGGAGCAGTACTTC. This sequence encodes CAWSVRGVGEQYF.

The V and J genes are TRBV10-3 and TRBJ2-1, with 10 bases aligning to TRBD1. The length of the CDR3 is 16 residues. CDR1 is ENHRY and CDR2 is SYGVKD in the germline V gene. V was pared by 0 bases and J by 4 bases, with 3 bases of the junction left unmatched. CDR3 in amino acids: CAISESGTGEYNEQFF. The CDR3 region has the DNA TGTGCCATCAGTGAGTCAGGGACAGGGGAATACAATGAGCAGTTCTTC.

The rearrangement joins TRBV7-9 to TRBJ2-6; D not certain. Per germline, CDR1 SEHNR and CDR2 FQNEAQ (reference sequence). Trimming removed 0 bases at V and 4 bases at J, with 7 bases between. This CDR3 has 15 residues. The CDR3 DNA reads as TGTGCCAGCAGCTTAGCCTTGGCAGGGGCCAACGTCCTGACTTTC. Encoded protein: CASSLALAGANVLTF.

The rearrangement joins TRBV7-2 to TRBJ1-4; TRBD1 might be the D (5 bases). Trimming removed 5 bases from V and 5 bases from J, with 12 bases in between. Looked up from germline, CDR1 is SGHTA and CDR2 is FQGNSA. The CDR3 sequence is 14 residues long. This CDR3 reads CASSPGGENEKLFF. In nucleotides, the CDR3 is TGTGCCAGCAGCCCGGGGGGGGAGAATGAAAAACTGTTTTTT.

CDR3 nucleotides: TGTGCCAGCAGCTTAAATCGTCGCGGAGCCACAGATACGCAGTATTTT. Translation: CASSLNRRGATDTQYF. This chain uses TRBV11-2 with TRBJ2-3; D uncertain. The CDR3 has 16 amino acids. CDR1 is SGHAT and CDR2 is FQNNGV in the germline V gene. Trimming removed 2 bases from V and 2 bases from J, with 14 bases in between. Combining the CDR3 with reference TRBV11-2 and TRBJ2-3 gives the whole variable domain EAGVAQSPRYKIIEKRQSVAFWCNPISGHATLYWYQQILGQGPKLLIQFQNNGVVDDSQLPKDRFSAERLKGVDSTLKIQPAKLEDSAVYLCASSLNRRGATDTQYFGPGTRLTVL.

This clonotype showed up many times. The chain's CDR3 is CASSQEDSGGGYNEQFF. CDR3 coding DNA: TGTGCCAGCAGCCAAGAGGATAGCGGGGGGGGGTACAATGAGCAGTTCTTC. The chain carries TRBV4-2 and TRBJ2-1, with 11 bases that match TRBD2. The CDR3 length is 17 residues. The germline gives CDR1 LGHNA, CDR2 YNFKEQ. J lost 4 bases, V lost 0 bases, and 5 bases had no gene match.

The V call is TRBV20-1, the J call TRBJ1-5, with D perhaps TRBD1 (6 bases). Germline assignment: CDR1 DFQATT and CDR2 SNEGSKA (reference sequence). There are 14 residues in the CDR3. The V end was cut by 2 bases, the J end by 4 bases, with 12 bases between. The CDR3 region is CSARQGQSNQPQHF. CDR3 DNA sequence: TGCAGTGCTAGACAGGGACAATCGAATCAGCCCCAGCATTTT.